These 10 T cell receptor beta chains share one sample of origin, sequenced in a study of T cell repertoires in cytomegalovirus infection. TCRdb called the reads again in MiXCR, with one record for every CDR3 protein. The profile shows 480,000 or so distinct CDR3 sequences, around 11% of them singletons. The material sequenced was PBMCs. The receptors come from a human donor in good health (CMV status not recorded). Some clones in this sample may be carry-over from other donors' samples.

The sample holds many counts of this clonotype. The genes are TRBV7-3 and TRBJ2-2; D is tentatively TRBD1 or TRBD2 (5 bases each). Germline V lookup: CDR1 SGHTA, CDR2 FQGTGA. The V and J ends lost 6 bases and 2 bases respectively, with 16 bases between them. The CDR3 length is 16 residues. CDR3 nucleotide sequence: TGTGCCAGCAGACCATCCGGGACCCCAAACACCGGGGAGCTGTTTTTT. It yields the protein CASRPSGTPNTGELFF.

The rearrangement links TRBV23-1 to TRBJ2-2, with D possibly TRBD1 on 6 matching bases. TRBV23-1 is an ORF, and what it does is uncertain. Trimming removed 1 base from V and 0 bases from J, with 15 bases in between. The CDR3 runs 18 residues. The CDR3 protein is CASSQFRAGASNTGELFF. The CDR3 DNA sequence: TGCGCCAGCAGTCAATTCAGGGCAGGGGCCTCGAACACCGGGGAGCTGTTTTTT.

The chain recombines TRBV7-9 with TRBJ2-3; D is possibly TRBD2 (5 bases). Germline V lookup: CDR1 SEHNR, CDR2 FQNEAQ (reference sequence). The CDR3 consists of 13 residues. Trimming cost V 3 bases and J 6 bases, with 10 bases left between them. The DNA for the CDR3 is TGTGCCAGCAGCTTCACCTTAGCGGATACGCAGTATTTT. Its translation is CASSFTLADTQYF.

This clonotype was found many times. The V call is TRBV19, the J call TRBJ2-7; a possible D gene is TRBD2 (6 bases). The CDR3 contains 13 residues. V was trimmed by 4 bases and J by 2 bases, leaving 9 bases between them. Germline CDR1 reads LNHDA; CDR2 reads SQIVND (reference sequence). The CDR3 region is CASSRGEAYEQYF. The CDR3 bases are TGTGCCAGTAGTAGAGGGGAGGCCTACGAGCAGTACTTC.

The table lists this clonotype with many counts. The chain carries TRBV28 and TRBJ1-5; maybe TRBD1 (6 bases). This CDR3 is 16 amino acids long. Germline CDR1 MDHEN, CDR2 SYDVKM. V lost 3 bases, J lost 7 bases, and 19 bases lay in between. CDR3 sequence (DNA): TGTGCCAGCAGTTTGGGGGGGCCCCCAGGTTTCCAGCCCCAGCATTTT. Translation gives CASSLGGPPGFQPQHF.

This clonotype turned up a few times. The chain couples TRBV20-1 to TRBJ2-7; TRBD2 agrees at 11 bases. V lost 1 base, J lost 2 bases, and 4 bases stayed unmatched. CDR1 and CDR2 (germline): DFQATT, SNEGSKA (reference sequence). The CDR3 loop spans 15 amino acids. CDR3 loop: CSARVGTSGAYEQYF. The CDR3 DNA is TGCAGTGCTAGAGTGGGGACTAGCGGAGCCTACGAGCAGTACTTC.

This clonotype was counted ten times or more. Relative to the germline gene, one junction end is altered; a read error may explain this. The gene calls are TRBV27 and TRBJ2-7, with 16 bases lining up with TRBD2. Germline V lookup: CDR1 MNHEY, CDR2 SMNVEV (reference sequence). The CDR3 has 14 amino acids. CDR3 DNA sequence: TGTGCCAGCAGTTCGGGGACTAGCGGGAGGGCCACGGACTTC. Protein product: CASSSGTSGRATDF.

This clonotype was observed at least ten times. The chain links TRBV12-3 or TRBV12-4 to TRBJ2-5; 9 bases align to TRBD2. The CDR3 covers 13 residues. The ends lost 2 bases at V and 5 bases at J; junction bases unmatched: 0. In DNA form, the CDR3 reads TGTGCCAGCAGTTTACTAGCGGGGGAGACCCAGTACTTC. It codes for CASSLLAGETQYF.

This clonotype has a count of ten or more. The genes are TRBV12-3 or TRBV12-4 and TRBJ1-1; 8 nucleotides agree with TRBD1. V lost 6 bases to trimming and J lost 5 bases; unmatched junction nucleotides: 5. The CDR3 sequence is 13 residues long. The CDR3 region is CASRRTGRTEAFF. The CDR3 region has the DNA TGTGCCAGCAGACGGACAGGGCGTACTGAAGCTTTCTTT.

This clonotype was counted between two and nine times. The rearrangement links TRBV13 to TRBJ2-1; 11 bases map to TRBD2. CDR1 PRHDT and CDR2 FYEKMQ come from the germline V gene (reference sequence). This CDR3 has 15 residues. Unmatched junction bases numbered 6, after V lost 5 bases and J lost 6 bases. The CDR3 region has the DNA TGTGCCAGCAGCCCACTTACTAGCGGGGGCAATGAGCAGTTCTTC. Residues: CASSPLTSGGNEQFF. Filled out from reference TRBV13 and TRBJ2-1, the complete variable domain reads AAGVIQSPRHLIKEKRETATLKCYPIPRHDTVYWYQQGPGQDPQFLISFYEKMQSDKGSIPDRFSAQQFSDYHSELNMSSLELGDSALYFCASSPLTSGGNEQFFGPGTRLTVL.